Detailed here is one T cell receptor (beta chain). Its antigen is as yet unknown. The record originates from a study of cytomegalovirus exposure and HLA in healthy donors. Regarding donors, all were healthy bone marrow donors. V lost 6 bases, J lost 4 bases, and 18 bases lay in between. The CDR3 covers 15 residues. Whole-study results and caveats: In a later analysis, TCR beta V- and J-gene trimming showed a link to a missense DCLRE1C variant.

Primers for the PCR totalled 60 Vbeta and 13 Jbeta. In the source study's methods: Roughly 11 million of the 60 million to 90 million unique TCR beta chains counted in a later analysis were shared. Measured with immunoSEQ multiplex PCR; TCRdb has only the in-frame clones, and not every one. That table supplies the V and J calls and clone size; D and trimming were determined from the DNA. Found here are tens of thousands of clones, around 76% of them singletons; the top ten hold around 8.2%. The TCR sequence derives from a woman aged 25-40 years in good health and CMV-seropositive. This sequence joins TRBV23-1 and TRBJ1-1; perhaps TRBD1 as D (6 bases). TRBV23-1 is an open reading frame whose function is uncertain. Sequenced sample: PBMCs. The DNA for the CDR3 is TGCGCCAGCAGGACCCTCAGGGACATGGGCACTGAAGCTTTCTTT. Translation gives CASRTLRDMGTEAFF.